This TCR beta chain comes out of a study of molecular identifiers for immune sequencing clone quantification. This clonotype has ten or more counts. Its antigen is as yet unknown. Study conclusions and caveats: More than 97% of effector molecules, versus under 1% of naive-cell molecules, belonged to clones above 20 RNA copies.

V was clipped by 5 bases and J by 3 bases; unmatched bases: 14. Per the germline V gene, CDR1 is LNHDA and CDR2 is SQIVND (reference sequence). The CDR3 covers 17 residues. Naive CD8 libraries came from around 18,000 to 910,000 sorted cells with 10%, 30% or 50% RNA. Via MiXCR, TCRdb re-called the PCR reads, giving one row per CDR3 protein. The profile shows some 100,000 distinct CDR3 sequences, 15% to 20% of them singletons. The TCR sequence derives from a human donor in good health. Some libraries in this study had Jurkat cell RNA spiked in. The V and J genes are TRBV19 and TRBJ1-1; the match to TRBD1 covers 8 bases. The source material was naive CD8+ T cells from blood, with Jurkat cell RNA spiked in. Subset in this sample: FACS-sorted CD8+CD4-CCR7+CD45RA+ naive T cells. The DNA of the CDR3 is TGTGCCAGTAGTGCGTGGACAGGGAGGTCATTGGACACTGAAGCTTTCTTT. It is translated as CASSAWTGRSLDTEAFF.